This T cell receptor (beta chain) was captured by sequencing in a study of PD-1 blockade in mismatch repair-deficient tumors. General study results and limits: Tumor-resident clones, often absent from pretreatment blood, expanded after pembrolizumab and then contracted.

TCRdb keeps only in-frame clones here, not all; method: immunoSEQ multiplex PCR. The sample comprises roughly 130,000 clones, almost 90% of which are singletons, and over 9.5% rests with the top ten. CDR3 size: 15 residues. V lost 7 bases, J lost 2 bases, and 11 bases stayed unmatched. Germline V gives CDR1 LGHNA, CDR2 YNFKEQ. This clone was observed a handful of times. Its antigen is not identified. This sequence was found in an adult with mismatch repair-deficient cancer. The gene calls are TRBV4-2 and TRBJ2-7; 7 nucleotides agree with TRBD1. Sequenced here: peripheral blood, sampled approximately 73 weeks after starting pembrolizumab. CDR3 in amino acids: CASTLTGANPYEQYF. Here the CDR3 DNA reads TGTGCCAGCACCCTCACAGGGGCGAACCCCTACGAGCAGTACTTC.